The 25 T cell receptor beta chains given below trace back to one sample, sequenced in a study of naive and memory T cell subsets. Adult healthy volunteers gave 2.5 ml peripheral blood for whole-blood RNA. Alpha and beta constant region primers primed reverse transcription for blood and skin samples. TCRdb processed the 5' RACE reads anew with MiXCR; each CDR3 protein has one entry. The table shows tens of thousands of distinct CDR3 sequences, with 4% to 5% occurring only once. These receptors all stem from a male donor in good health.

This clonotype was observed at least ten times. The chain uses TRBV18 and TRBJ1-1; TRBD1 matches 9 bases. With V trimmed by 2 bases and J by 5 bases, 9 bases remained unmatched. Germline lookup yields CDR1 KGHSH and CDR2 LQKENI. The CDR3 runs to 16 residues. Written as DNA, the CDR3 is TGTGCCAGCTCACCAAACACAGGGGGCGAACGGACTGAAGCTTTCTTT. It encodes CASSPNTGGERTEAFF.

Note on this clonotype: A much larger clonotype is one base distant, so this may be a read error. This chain connects TRBV28 to TRBJ1-5; D is unclear. Germline V lookup: CDR1 MDHEN, CDR2 SYDVKM. This CDR3 is 12 amino acids long. CDR3 region: CASSFVTQPQNF. In nucleotides, the CDR3 is TGTGCCAGCAGTTTTGTGACTCAGCCCCAGAATTTT.

The gene calls are TRBV3-1 and TRBJ2-3; weak D call: TRBD1 (5 bases). From germline, CDR1 is LGHDT and CDR2 YNNKEL (reference sequence). The CDR3 runs to 14 residues. V lost 7 bases and J 7 bases, leaving 18 bases between the germline ends. The CDR3 nucleotides read TGTGCCAGCACGGACACCGGTTCGGAGAATACGCAGTATTTT. Its protein is CASTDTGSENTQYF.

At least ten counts were recorded for this clonotype. This sequence joins TRBV12-3 or TRBV12-4 and TRBJ1-1, with a weak D call TRBD1 (6 bases). Trimming took off 6 bases at V and 6 bases at J, with 14 bases between the two ends. The CDR3 has 13 residues. The CDR3 nucleotides are TGTGCCAGCAGGATCCAGGGGTCCGCTGAAGCTTTCTTT. This sequence encodes CASRIQGSAEAFF.

This clonotype has ten or more counts. The genes are TRBV14 and TRBJ1-5; D is unresolved. Trimming took off 3 bases at V and 6 bases at J, with 9 bases between the two ends. Looked up from germline, CDR1 is SGHDN and CDR2 is FVKESK. This CDR3 region has 13 residues. The DNA for the CDR3 is TGTGCCAGCAGCCATAGTGCGGGTCAGCCCCAGCATTTT. Amino acid sequence: CASSHSAGQPQHF.

This clonotype is judged medium-sized. The chain employs TRBV7-2 and TRBJ2-5; no firm D call. The CDR3 is 12 residues long. Per germline, CDR1 SGHTA and CDR2 FQGNSA. Between the trimmed V and J ends, which lost 4 bases and 0 bases, there was a span of 3 bases. The CDR3 DNA sequence: TGTGCCAGCAGCTCGTACCAAGAGACCCAGTACTTC. The encoded protein is CASSSYQETQYF.

This clonotype was seen repeatedly, ten times or more. The chain employs TRBV25-1 and TRBJ2-3; the D is unclear. Germline V lookup: CDR1 MGHDK, CDR2 SYGVNS. The V end lost 3 bases, the J end lost 0 bases, and 10 bases lay between the germline ends. CDR3 length equals 15 residues. DNA for the CDR3: TGTGCCAGCAGTGATATACGGCGGAGCACAGATACGCAGTATTTT. Its protein is CASSDIRRSTDTQYF.

This clonotype was recorded at least ten times. CDR3 sequence: CASSPSPGGGNSYEQYF. The DNA for the CDR3 is TGTGCCAGCAGTCCGTCTCCCGGGGGTGGGAACTCCTACGAGCAGTACTTC. The genes are TRBV6-5 and TRBJ2-7, with D possibly being TRBD2 (6 bases). This CDR3 region has 17 residues. Germline assignment: CDR1 MNHEY and CDR2 SVGAGI. V gave up 5 bases and J gave up 0 bases, with 20 bases separating them.

Ten or more counts support this clonotype. The chain uses TRBV20-1 and TRBJ2-1; 7 bases map to TRBD1. V lost 6 bases and J lost 8; bases outside the gene matches: 4. CDR3 length equals 11 residues. Germline V gene lookup returns CDR1 DFQATT and CDR2 SNEGSKA (reference sequence). CDR3 coding DNA: TGCAGTGCGACAGGGAACGATGAGCAGTTCTTC. It codes for CSATGNDEQFF.

The sample holds many counts of this clonotype. V is TRBV5-5 and J is TRBJ2-4, with TRBD1 matching over 7 bases. Trimming cost V 5 bases and J 8 bases; bases outside gene matches: 13. The germline CDR1 and CDR2 sequences are SGHKS and YYEKEE (reference sequence). This CDR3 has 15 amino acids. CDR3 bases: TGTGCCAGCAGAACAGGGGACACCCCATGGGACATTCAGTACTTC. Its translation is CASRTGDTPWDIQYF.

This clonotype was seen many times. The chain is built from TRBV5-1 and TRBJ2-5, with 8 bases that match TRBD1. This CDR3 spans 14 amino acids. Germline V gene lookup returns CDR1 SGHRS and CDR2 YFSETQ. V shed 0 bases, J shed 6 bases, and the junction held 4 bases outside the gene matches. CDR3 amino acids: CASSLETGGKTQYF. In DNA form, the CDR3 reads TGCGCCAGCAGCTTGGAAACAGGGGGGAAGACCCAGTACTTC.

In its sample, this clonotype was seen many times. The rearrangement links TRBV7-2 to TRBJ2-7; D is ambiguous. V was cut by 6 bases and J by 2 bases, with 5 bases left in between. This CDR3 comprises 11 residues. Looked up from germline, CDR1 is SGHTA and CDR2 is FQGNSA. The CDR3 spells CASSYAYEQYF. CDR3 sequence (DNA): TGTGCCAGCAGTTACGCCTACGAGCAGTACTTC.

This clonotype has a count of ten or more. This chain connects TRBV11-3 to TRBJ2-5, with D perhaps given as TRBD1 or TRBD2 (5 bases each). From germline, CDR1 is SGHNT and CDR2 YENEEA. With 1 base removed from V and 2 bases from J, the gap between germline ends came to 11 bases. The CDR3 covers 15 residues. In DNA, the CDR3 is TGTGCCAGCAGCTTAGGAGGGGTCCCTCAAGAGACCCAGTACTTC. Protein sequence: CASSLGGVPQETQYF.

This clonotype was seen many times. The chain carries TRBV6-2 or TRBV6-3 and TRBJ1-5; 10 bases align to TRBD1. Germline-derived CDR1 and CDR2 are MNHEY and SVGEGT. The CDR3 covers 14 residues. V lost 6 bases to trimming and J lost 5 bases; unmatched junction nucleotides: 4. CDR3 coding DNA: TGTGCCAGCAGGGACAGGGGGGCGGATCAGCCCCAGCATTTT. This codes for CASRDRGADQPQHF.

Details on this clonotype: A much larger clone lies one base from this, so it may be a read error. This chain links TRBV2 with TRBJ2-2, with TRBD2 matching 7 bases. Germline V gene lookup returns CDR1 SNHLY and CDR2 FYNNEI. V lost 8 bases to trimming and J lost 3 bases; unmatched junction nucleotides: 9. The length of the CDR3 is 15 residues. CDR3 DNA: TGTGCCAGCGGTGCTTGGGCGGGAGACACCGGGGAGCTGTTTTTT. Translating it yields CASGAWAGDTGELFF.

The sample holds many counts of this clonotype. The chain's CDR3 is CSGWGVSYGYTF. CDR3 in DNA: TGCAGCGGGTGGGGTGTTAGCTATGGCTACACCTTC. The chain links TRBV29-1 to TRBJ1-2; D ambiguous. Germline V gene data show CDR1 as SQVTM and CDR2 as ANQGSEA. Between the trimmed V and J ends, which lost 7 bases and 4 bases, there was a span of 13 bases. The CDR3 is 12 amino acids.

This clonotype was counted many times. This chain links TRBV5-1 with TRBJ2-1, with D tentatively TRBD1 or TRBD2 (5 bases each). Germline V gene lookup returns CDR1 SGHRS and CDR2 YFSETQ. V lost 3 bases, J lost 0 bases, and 22 bases lay in between. This CDR3 region has 19 residues. CDR3 DNA sequence: TGCGCCAGCAGCTCTCCCGGGACCCCCGAACTAAGCTCCTACAATGAGCAGTTCTTC. Translated: CASSSPGTPELSSYNEQFF. The full variable domain, rest sourced from reference TRBV5-1 and TRBJ2-1, is KAGVTQTPRYLIKTRGQQVTLSCSPISGHRSVSWYQQTPGQGLQFLFEYFSETQRNKGNFPGRFSGRQFSNSRSEMNVSTLELGDSALYLCASSSPGTPELSSYNEQFFGPGTRLTVL.

Concerning this clonotype itself: A clone one base away is much larger, so this may be a read error. The chain links TRBV7-3 to TRBJ2-5; D unclear. V dropped 5 bases and J dropped 3 bases, with 10 bases sitting between them. This CDR3 comprises 13 residues. Germline-derived CDR1 and CDR2 are SGHTA and FQGTGA. CDR3 sequence (DNA): TGTGCCAGCAGCCGAGGACGGGAAGAGACCCAGTACTTC. Translated: CASSRGREETQYF.

This clonotype was seen repeatedly, ten times or more. The chain joins TRBV4-3 to TRBJ1-1, with D perhaps TRBD1 (5 bases). CDR3 length equals 17 residues. V lost 0 bases and J 0 bases, leaving 14 bases between the germline ends. Germline V gene lookup returns CDR1 LGHNA and CDR2 YSLEER. CDR3 DNA: TGCGCCAGCAGCCAAGATGGGGGAGGGCACATGAACACTGAAGCTTTCTTT. Protein: CASSQDGGGHMNTEAFF.

This clonotype occurred many times. V and J are TRBV19 and TRBJ2-2; TRBD2 is a possible D gene (5 bases). Per germline, CDR1 LNHDA and CDR2 SQIVND (reference sequence). This CDR3 is built from 15 residues. V was trimmed by 6 bases and J by 4 bases, leaving 15 bases between them. The CDR3 here is CASSGLIGVTGELFF. Written as DNA, the CDR3 is TGTGCCAGTAGCGGATTAATCGGGGTCACCGGGGAGCTGTTTTTT.

This clonotype was observed at least ten times. This rearrangement joins TRBV11-2 to TRBJ2-1; TRBD2 aligns across 9 bases. Germline V lookup: CDR1 SGHAT, CDR2 FQNNGV. After removal of 6 bases from V and 5 bases from J, the junction contained 5 bases not matched to a gene. The CDR3 runs 14 residues. The CDR3 DNA sequence: TGTGCCAGCAGTCGAGCTAGCGGGAACAATGAGCAGTTCTTC. Residues: CASSRASGNNEQFF.

This clonotype has ten or more counts. The chain is built from TRBV6-5 and TRBJ1-2; a weak D match, TRBD1 (5 bases). Trimming removed 0 bases at V and 2 bases at J, with 7 bases between. The CDR3 is made up of 14 amino acids. CDR1 MNHEY and CDR2 SVGAGI come from the germline V gene. The CDR3 region has the DNA TGTGCCAGCAGTTACTCGACAGAAAACTATGGCTACACCTTC. Protein sequence: CASSYSTENYGYTF.

This clonotype occurred many times. V usage is TRBV4-1 and J usage is TRBJ2-3; D ambiguous. The CDR3 spans 15 residues. Germline-derived CDR1 and CDR2 are MGHRA and YSYEKL. The V gene lost 1 base and the J gene lost 5 bases, with 13 bases spanning the gap. The CDR3 protein is CASSQVKVVRDTQYF. The CDR3 coding sequence is TGCGCCAGCAGCCAAGTAAAGGTAGTTCGAGATACGCAGTATTTT.

This chain links TRBV20-1 with TRBJ2-3, with D possibly matching TRBD2 (7 bases). V was shortened by 1 base and J by 0 bases, with 23 bases between the two germline ends. The CDR3 has 19 amino acids. The germline gives CDR1 DFQATT, CDR2 SNEGSKA (reference sequence). For the CDR3, the DNA is TGCAGTGCTAGAGTCGGCGCCGGGGGGCCGATTCCTAGCACAGATACGCAGTATTTT. Its protein product is CSARVGAGGPIPSTDTQYF.

The table lists this clonotype with many counts. V usage is TRBV29-1 and J usage is TRBJ2-3, with unresolved D. The CDR3 contains 15 residues. Germline V gene sequence: CDR1 SQVTM, CDR2 ANQGSEA. Between the trimmed V and J ends, which lost 2 bases and 2 bases, there was a span of 14 bases. The CDR3 DNA reads as TGCAGCGTTGAATCGGAAGGCTTTCCCACAGATACGCAGTATTTT. It specifies CSVESEGFPTDTQYF.